This T cell receptor beta chain was recovered during a study of post-analysis software for immune sequencing data. Study-wide results and limits: A handful of TRBV segments, including TRBV5-6, TRBV5-1 and TRBV20-1, were more frequent in patients than controls.

There are a few counts of this clonotype. Its antigen remains unidentified. J was trimmed by 6 bases and V by 4 bases; bases with no gene match: 9. This CDR3 has 15 amino acids. Per the germline V gene, CDR1 is SGHRS and CDR2 is YFSETQ. Unique molecular identifiers were carried by the TCR beta cDNA libraries. Via MiXCR, TCRdb re-called the PCR reads, giving one row per CDR3 protein. The table records more than 350,000 distinct CDR3 sequences, roughly 38% of them present only once. This TCR came from a girl aged 2-10 years with multiple sclerosis. Material for sequencing was blood. J is TRBJ1-2 and V is TRBV5-1; the match to TRBD1 covers 10 bases. The CDR3 spells CASSTPTGGDDGYTF. DNA of the CDR3: TGCGCCAGCAGCACCCCGACAGGGGGCGACGATGGCTACACCTTC.